This record covers a single TCR beta chain. Per germline, CDR1 MNHEY and CDR2 SVGAGI. The CDR3 is 14 amino acids. The J segment lost 6 bases and the V segment lost 6 bases, leaving 5 bases of the junction unmatched. This sample was taken from a study of technical replicates of blood from four donors. TCRdb's table, derived via immunoSEQ multiplex PCR, lists solely in-frame clones and lacks some. This table holds approximately 60,000 clones, about 86% found once. This clonotype was sampled from a human donor in good health. Some clones in this sample may be carry-over from other donors' samples. V is TRBV6-5 and J is TRBJ1-6, with TRBD1 matching 7 bases. Sample: PBMCs. CDR3 nucleotide sequence: TGTGCCAGCAGGGGGGCAGGGGGTAATTCACCCCTCCACTTT. As protein: CASRGAGGNSPLHF.